This TCR beta chain came from a study of CD8+CD57+ T cells in acquired aplastic anemia. Trimming took 8 bases from V and 7 from J, leaving 6 bases between them. The CDR3 extends over 10 amino acids. The V gene's germline CDR1 is ENHRY and CDR2 SYGVKD. Using genomic DNA as the template, TCR beta VDJ and CDR3 profiling was carried out. TCRdb re-analysed the reads in MiXCR, keeping a single row per CDR3 protein. The table has about 98,000 distinct CDR3 sequences, less than 75% seen once. By flow cytometry, patients selected for sequencing had shown an expansion of CD8+CD57+ cells. The sample was sorted CD4+, CD8+, or CD8+CD57+ T cells (not recorded which) from PBMCs. This TCR was sampled from a human donor with aplastic anemia. The J gene is TRBJ1-5, the V gene TRBV10-3; D gene ambiguous. The CDR3 region is CAIGYQPQHF. The CDR3 DNA sequence: TGTGCCATCGGGTACCAGCCCCAGCATTTT.